A single T cell receptor beta chain is shown here with its context. Its antigen is undetermined. A library of TCRbeta sequences, prepared with unique molecular identifiers, was generated. MiXCR, applied by TCRdb to the PCR reads, yields one record per CDR3 protein. The sample records 500,000 to 600,000 distinct CDR3 sequences, over 25% being singletons. V lost 6 bases and J lost 3; bases outside the gene matches: 10. Germline V CDR1 and CDR2: DFQATT, SNEGSKA (reference sequence). The CDR3 contains 16 residues. This sample is drawn from a study of T-cell reconstitution after alpha-beta-depleted transplantation in children. Study results and caveats: Newly generated T cells supplied most T-cell counts and diversity one year post-transplant.

This sequence was found in a boy less than two years old with Wiskott-Aldrich syndrome, due to receive a stem cell transplant. The V gene is TRBV20-1, the J gene TRBJ2-2, with 10 bases that match TRBD2. Here the sequenced sample was PBMCs, taken before TCRalphabeta/CD19-depleted stem cell transplant. This CDR3 is CSASGRAELDTGELFF. The DNA of the CDR3 is TGCAGTGCAAGCGGGAGGGCCGAGTTGGACACCGGGGAGCTGTTTTTT.